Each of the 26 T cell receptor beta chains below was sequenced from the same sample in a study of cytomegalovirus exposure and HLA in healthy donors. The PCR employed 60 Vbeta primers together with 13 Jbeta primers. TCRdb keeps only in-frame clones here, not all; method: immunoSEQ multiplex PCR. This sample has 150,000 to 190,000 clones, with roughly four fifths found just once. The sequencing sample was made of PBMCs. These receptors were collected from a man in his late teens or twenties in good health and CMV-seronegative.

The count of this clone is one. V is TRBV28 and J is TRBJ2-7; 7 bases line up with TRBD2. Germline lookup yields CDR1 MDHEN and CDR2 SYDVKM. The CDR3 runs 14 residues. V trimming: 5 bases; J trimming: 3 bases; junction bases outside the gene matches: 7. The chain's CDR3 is CASSPTIAGYEQYF. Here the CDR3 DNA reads TGTGCCAGCAGTCCTACAATAGCGGGCTACGAGCAGTACTTC.

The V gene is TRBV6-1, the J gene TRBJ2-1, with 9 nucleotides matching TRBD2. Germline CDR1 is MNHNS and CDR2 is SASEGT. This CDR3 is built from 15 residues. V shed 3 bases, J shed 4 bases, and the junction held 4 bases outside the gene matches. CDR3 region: CASSESGRSYNEQFF. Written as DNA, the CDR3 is TGTGCCAGCAGTGAGAGCGGGAGGTCTTACAATGAGCAGTTCTTC.

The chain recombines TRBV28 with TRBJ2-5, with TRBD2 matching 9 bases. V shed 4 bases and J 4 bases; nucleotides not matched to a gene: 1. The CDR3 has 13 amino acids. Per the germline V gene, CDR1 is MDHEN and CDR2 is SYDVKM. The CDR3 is CASSYSGRETQYF. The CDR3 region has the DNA TGTGCCAGCAGTTATAGCGGGAGAGAGACCCAGTACTTC.

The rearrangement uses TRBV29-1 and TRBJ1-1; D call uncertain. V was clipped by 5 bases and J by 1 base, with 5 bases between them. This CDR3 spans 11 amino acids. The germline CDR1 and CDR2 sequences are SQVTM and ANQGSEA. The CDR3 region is CSVLWNTEAFF. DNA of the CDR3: TGCAGCGTTCTCTGGAACACTGAAGCTTTCTTT.

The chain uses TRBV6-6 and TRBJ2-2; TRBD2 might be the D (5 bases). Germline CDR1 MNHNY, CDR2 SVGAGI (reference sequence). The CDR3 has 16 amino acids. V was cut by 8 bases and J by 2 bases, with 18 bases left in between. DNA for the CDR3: TGTGCCAGCGTGCGGGCCGGAGCAGCAAACACCGGGGAGCTGTTTTTT. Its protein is CASVRAGAANTGELFF.

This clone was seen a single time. CDR3 loop: CASSRRDNEQFF. In nucleotides, the CDR3 is TGTGCCAGCAGCCGCCGGGACAATGAGCAGTTCTTC. The chain carries TRBV7-9 and TRBJ2-1; D call uncertain. CDR1 is SEHNR and CDR2 is FQNEAQ in the germline V gene (reference sequence). V lost 5 bases and J lost 5, with 7 bases in between. This CDR3 contains 12 residues.

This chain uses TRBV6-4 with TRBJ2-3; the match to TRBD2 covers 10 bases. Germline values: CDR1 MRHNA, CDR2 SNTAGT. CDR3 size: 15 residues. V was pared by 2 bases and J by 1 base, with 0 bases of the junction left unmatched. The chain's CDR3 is CASSDGTSGTDTQYF. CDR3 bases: TGTGCCAGCAGTGACGGGACTAGCGGCACAGATACGCAGTATTTT.

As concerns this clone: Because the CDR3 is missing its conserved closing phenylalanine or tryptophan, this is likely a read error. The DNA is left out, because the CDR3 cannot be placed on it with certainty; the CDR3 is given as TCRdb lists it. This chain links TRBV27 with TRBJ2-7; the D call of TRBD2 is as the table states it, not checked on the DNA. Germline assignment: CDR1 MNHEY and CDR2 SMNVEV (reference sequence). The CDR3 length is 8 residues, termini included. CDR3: CASSFRAG.

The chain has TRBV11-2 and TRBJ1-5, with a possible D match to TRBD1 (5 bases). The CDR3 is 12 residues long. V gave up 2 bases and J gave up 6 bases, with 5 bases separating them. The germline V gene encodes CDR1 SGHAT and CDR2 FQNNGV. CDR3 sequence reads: CASSLTGQPQHF. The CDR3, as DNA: TGTGCCAGCAGCTTAACAGGTCAGCCCCAGCATTTT.

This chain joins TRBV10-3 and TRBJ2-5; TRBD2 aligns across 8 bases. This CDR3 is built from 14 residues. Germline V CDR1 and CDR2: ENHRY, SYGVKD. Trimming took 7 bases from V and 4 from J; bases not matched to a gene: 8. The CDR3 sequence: CAIKEAGVVETQYF. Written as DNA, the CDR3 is TGTGCCATCAAGGAAGCGGGAGTGGTAGAGACCCAGTACTTC.

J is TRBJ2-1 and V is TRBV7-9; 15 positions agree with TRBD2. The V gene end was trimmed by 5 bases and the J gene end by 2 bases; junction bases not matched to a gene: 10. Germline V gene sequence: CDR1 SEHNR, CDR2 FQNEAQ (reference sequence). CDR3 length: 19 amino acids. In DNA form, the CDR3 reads TGTGCCAGCAGCGGGGGACTAGCGGGAGGAGTGGAGGCCTACAATGAGCAGTTCTTC. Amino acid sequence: CASSGGLAGGVEAYNEQFF.

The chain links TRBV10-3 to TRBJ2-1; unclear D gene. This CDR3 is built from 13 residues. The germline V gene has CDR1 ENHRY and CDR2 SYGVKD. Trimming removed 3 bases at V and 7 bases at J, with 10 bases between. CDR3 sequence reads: CAISDSTLNEQFF. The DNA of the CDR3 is TGTGCCATCAGTGATTCGACTCTTAATGAGCAGTTCTTC.

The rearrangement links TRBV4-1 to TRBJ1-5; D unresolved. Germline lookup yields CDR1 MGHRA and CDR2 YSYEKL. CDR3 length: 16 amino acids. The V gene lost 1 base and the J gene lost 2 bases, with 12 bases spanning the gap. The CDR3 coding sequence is TGCGCCAGCAGCCAAGGTCCCCCTCCCCGCAATCAGCCCCAGCATTTT. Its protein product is CASSQGPPPRNQPQHF.

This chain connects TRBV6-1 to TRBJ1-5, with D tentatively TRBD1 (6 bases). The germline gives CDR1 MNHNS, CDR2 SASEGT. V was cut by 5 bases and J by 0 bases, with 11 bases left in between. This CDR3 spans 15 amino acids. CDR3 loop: CASSRTAYSNQPQHF. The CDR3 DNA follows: TGTGCCAGCAGTCGGACAGCATATAGCAATCAGCCCCAGCATTTT.

CDR3 coding DNA: TGTGCCAGCAGCGTAGGGACTAGCAGAATTGAGGCCGGGGAGCTGTTTTTT. This sequence encodes CASSVGTSRIEAGELFF. V usage is TRBV9 and J usage is TRBJ2-2, with 8 bases matching TRBD2. This CDR3 region has 17 residues. Germline V gives CDR1 SGDLS, CDR2 YYNGEE. Germline trimming cut 0 bases from V and 6 bases from J; bases unmatched to any gene: 10. Complete variable domain (other parts from reference TRBV9 and TRBJ2-2): DSGVTQTPKHLITATGQRVTLRCSPRSGDLSVYWYQQSLDQGLQFLIQYYNGEERAKGNILERFSAQQFPDLHSELNLSSLELGDSALYFCASSVGTSRIEAGELFFGEGSRLTVL.

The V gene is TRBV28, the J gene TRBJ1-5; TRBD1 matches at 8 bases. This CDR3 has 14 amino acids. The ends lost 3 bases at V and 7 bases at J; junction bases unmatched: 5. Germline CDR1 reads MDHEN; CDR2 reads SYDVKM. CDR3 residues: CASSLTGAGQPQHF. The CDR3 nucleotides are TGTGCCAGCAGTTTGACAGGGGCAGGCCAGCCCCAGCATTTT.

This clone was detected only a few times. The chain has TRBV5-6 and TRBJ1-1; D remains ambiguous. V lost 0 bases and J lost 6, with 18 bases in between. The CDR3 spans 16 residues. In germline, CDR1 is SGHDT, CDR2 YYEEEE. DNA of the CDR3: TGTGCCAGCAGCTTGGCCCGGAGGGAGGGTTCGGCTGAAGCTTTCTTT. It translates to CASSLARREGSAEAFF.

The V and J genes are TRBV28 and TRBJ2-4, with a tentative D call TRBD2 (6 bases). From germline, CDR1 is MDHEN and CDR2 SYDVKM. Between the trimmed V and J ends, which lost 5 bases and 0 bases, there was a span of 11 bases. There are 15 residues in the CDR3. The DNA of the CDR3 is TGTGCCAGCAGTGGCGGGGACCTAGCCAAAAACATTCAGTACTTC. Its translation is CASSGGDLAKNIQYF.

CDR3 protein: CASSRGGTDTQYF. Written as DNA, the CDR3 is TGTGCCAGCAGCAGAGGCGGCACAGATACGCAGTATTTT. The chain joins TRBV5-6 to TRBJ2-3; D is ambiguous. V lost 4 bases and J 1 base, leaving 7 bases between the germline ends. The CDR3 covers 13 residues. Germline V gene lookup returns CDR1 SGHDT and CDR2 YYEEEE.

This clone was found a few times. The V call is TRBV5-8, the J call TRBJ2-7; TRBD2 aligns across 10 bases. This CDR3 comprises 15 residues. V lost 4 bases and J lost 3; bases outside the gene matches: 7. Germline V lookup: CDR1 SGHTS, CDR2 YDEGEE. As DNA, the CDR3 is TGTGCCAGCAGCCGGGGAGCTAGCGGGAGCTACGAGCAGTACTTC. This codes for CASSRGASGSYEQYF.

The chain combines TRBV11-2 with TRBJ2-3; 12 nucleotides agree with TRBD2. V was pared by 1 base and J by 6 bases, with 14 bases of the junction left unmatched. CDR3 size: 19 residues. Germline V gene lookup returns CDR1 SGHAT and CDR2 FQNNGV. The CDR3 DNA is TGTGCCAGCAGCTTAGGAGGGATGTGGGCTAGCGGGAGGGTGGATACGCAGTATTTT. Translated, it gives CASSLGGMWASGRVDTQYF.

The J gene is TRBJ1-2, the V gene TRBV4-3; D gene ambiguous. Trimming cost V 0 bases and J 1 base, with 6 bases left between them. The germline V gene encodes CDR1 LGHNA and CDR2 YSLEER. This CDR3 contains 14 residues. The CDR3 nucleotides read TGCGCCAGCAGCCAAGAGGAGAGTAACTATGGCTACACCTTC. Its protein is CASSQEESNYGYTF.

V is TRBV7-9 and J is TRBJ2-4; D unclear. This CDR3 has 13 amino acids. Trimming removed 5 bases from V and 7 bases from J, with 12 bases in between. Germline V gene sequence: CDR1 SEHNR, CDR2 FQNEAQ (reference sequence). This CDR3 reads CASSTGSWNIQYF. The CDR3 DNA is TGTGCCAGCAGCACGGGTAGTTGGAACATTCAGTACTTC.

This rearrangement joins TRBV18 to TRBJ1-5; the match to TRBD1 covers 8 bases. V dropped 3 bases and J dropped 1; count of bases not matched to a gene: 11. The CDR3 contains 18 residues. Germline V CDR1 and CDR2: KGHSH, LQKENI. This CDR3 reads CASSPRGPGGGSNQPQHF. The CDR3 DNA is TGTGCCAGCTCACCGCGGGGTCCAGGGGGCGGGAGCAATCAGCCCCAGCATTTT.

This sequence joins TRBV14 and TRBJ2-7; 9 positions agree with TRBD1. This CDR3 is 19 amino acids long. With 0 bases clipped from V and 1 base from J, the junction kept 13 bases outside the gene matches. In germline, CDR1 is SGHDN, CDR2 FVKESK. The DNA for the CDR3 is TGTGCCAGCAGCCAAGATTTCGCGACAGGGGGTCAGGGGTCCTACGAGCAGTACTTC. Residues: CASSQDFATGGQGSYEQYF.

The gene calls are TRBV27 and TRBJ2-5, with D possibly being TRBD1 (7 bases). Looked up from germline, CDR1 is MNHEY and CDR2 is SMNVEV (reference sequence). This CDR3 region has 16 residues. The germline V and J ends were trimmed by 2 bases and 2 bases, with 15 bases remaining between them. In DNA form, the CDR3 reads TGTGCCAGCAGTTTAAGGGCCAGGGGGGTGCAAGAGACCCAGTACTTC. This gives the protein CASSLRARGVQETQYF.